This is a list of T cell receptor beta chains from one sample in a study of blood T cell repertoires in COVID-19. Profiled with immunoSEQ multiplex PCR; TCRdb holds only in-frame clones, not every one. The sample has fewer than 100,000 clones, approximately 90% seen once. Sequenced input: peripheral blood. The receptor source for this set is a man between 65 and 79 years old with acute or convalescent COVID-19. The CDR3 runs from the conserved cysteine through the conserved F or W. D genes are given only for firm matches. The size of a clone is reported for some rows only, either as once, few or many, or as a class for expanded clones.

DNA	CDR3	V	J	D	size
TGTGCCAGCAGCTCCAACCCGGGGAATGAAAAACTGTTTTTT	CASSSNPGNEKLFF	TRBV5-4	TRBJ1-4	.	.
TGTGCCAGCAGCACGAACCCGGGACTCGAGACCCAGTACTTC	CASSTNPGLETQYF	TRBV7-3	TRBJ2-5	.	once
TGTGCCAGCAGAGGGACAGGGGGCACCGGGGAGCTGTTTTTT	CASRGTGGTGELFF	TRBV2	TRBJ2-2	TRBD1	.
TGTGCCAGCAGCCAAGATCACGGTCCGCCAGATACGCAGTATTTT	CASSQDHGPPDTQYF	TRBV14	TRBJ2-3	.	.
TGTGCTAGTGCCTGGGGGGGCCGCTCAGGAGAGACCCAGTACTTC	CASAWGGRSGETQYF	TRBV12-5	TRBJ2-5	.	.
TGTGCCAGCAAGGGGTTGGGCAATCAGCCCCAGCATTTT	CASKGLGNQPQHF	TRBV27	TRBJ1-5	.	.
TGTGCCAGCAGCCCAAGCCTCAGGGCGGGGGGGGCCAAAAACATTCAGTACTTC	CASSPSLRAGGAKNIQYF	TRBV7-8	TRBJ2-4	TRBD2	.
TGTGCCAGCAGCCCCGGGACTAGCGGGGGGTACGAGCAGTACTTC	CASSPGTSGGYEQYF	TRBV7-9	TRBJ2-7	TRBD2	.
TGCAGCGTTGAAGCGGGACAGGGGGCAGGAAACACCATATATTTT	CSVEAGQGAGNTIYF	TRBV29-1	TRBJ1-3	TRBD1	.
TGTGCCAGCACCCAATTGGTACAGCCTTTGATCAATGAGCAGTTCTTC	CASTQLVQPLINEQFF	TRBV28	TRBJ2-1	.	many
TGTGCCAGCAAGAGACAGGAAGGTTCACCCCTCCACTTT	CASKRQEGSPLHF	TRBV6-5	TRBJ1-6	.	.
TGTGCCAGCAGCCTTTCGAAGACAGGGTCTGGAAACACCATATATTTT	CASSLSKTGSGNTIYF	TRBV5-8	TRBJ1-3	TRBD1	.
TGTGCCAGTAGTGCACGGGACAGGCAAATAAGTATGGGCTACACCTTC	CASSARDRQISMGYTF	TRBV19	TRBJ1-2	TRBD1	.
TGTGCCAGTAGAACTCAGTGGGCTGGCTACACCTTC	CASRTQWAGYTF	TRBV19	TRBJ1-2	.	.
TGTGCCAGCAGCCCGCCCAGGACACCCCTCCACTTT	CASSPPRTPLHF	TRBV3-1/TRBV3-2	TRBJ1-6	.	.
TGCAGCGTTGAATGGTGGGACAGCCCGAGTAGTGAGCAGTACTTC	CSVEWWDSPSSEQYF	TRBV29-1	TRBJ2-7	TRBD1	.
TGTGCCAGCTCACTACAGGTTGGGGACAATCAGCCCCAGCATTTT	CASSLQVGDNQPQHF	TRBV18	TRBJ1-5	.	once
TGTGCCAGTAGTATTGGACAGGGGGCTCCGCCCCAGCATTTT	CASSIGQGAPPQHF	TRBV19	TRBJ1-5	TRBD1	few
TGTGCCAGCAGCGCAGGGGACAGCCCCTATGGCTACACCTTC	CASSAGDSPYGYTF	TRBV9	TRBJ1-2	TRBD1	.
TGTGCCAGCAGCCAGGACCCCCCGGGACAGGGCAAAAAACTGTTTTTT	CASSQDPPGQGKKLFF	TRBV5-4	TRBJ1-4	TRBD1	.
TGTGCCAGCTCCAACGGCGGGGGTGAAAAACTGTTTTTT	CASSNGGGEKLFF	TRBV11-2	TRBJ1-4	.	.
TGTGCCAGCAGCCAATGGGGAGATAATTCACCCCTCCACTTT	CASSQWGDNSPLHF	TRBV14	TRBJ1-6	.	.
TGTGCCACCAGCAGAGATATTAAGGGGGCGGCGAACGGCTACACCTTC	CATSRDIKGAANGYTF	TRBV15	TRBJ1-2	TRBD1	.
TGTGCCAGCAGCCAAGCCGGGACAGGGGCCAACTATGGCTACACCTTC	CASSQAGTGANYGYTF	TRBV4-2	TRBJ1-2	TRBD1	.
TGCGCCAGCAGCTTGGTAGGGGATAACTATGGCTACACCTTC	CASSLVGDNYGYTF	TRBV5-1	TRBJ1-2	.	few
TGTGCCAGCAGCTTAGCTGCGGGGACTGGGGCCAACGTCCTGACTTTC	CASSLAAGTGANVLTF	TRBV7-8	TRBJ2-6	.	.
TGTGCCAGCAGCCAAGCGGGGGGGACCTACGAGCAGTACTTC	CASSQAGGTYEQYF	TRBV3-1/TRBV3-2	TRBJ2-7	TRBD2	.
TGTGCCAGCAGCTTACCAGGGATCAATCAGCCCCAGCATTTT	CASSLPGINQPQHF	TRBV7-9	TRBJ1-5	.	.
TGCGCCAGCAGCCCGACACAGGGAAGGAATTCACCCCTCCACTTT	CASSPTQGRNSPLHF	TRBV5-1	TRBJ1-6	.	.
TGTGCCAGCAGATTGCCAGGGGGTGGAAACACCATATATTTT	CASRLPGGGNTIYF	TRBV6-5	TRBJ1-3	TRBD1	.
TGTGCCAGCAAGGAGGGGACAGCCAAAAACATTCAGTACTTC	CASKEGTAKNIQYF	TRBV7-8	TRBJ2-4	.	.
TGTGCCAGCAGCCCCGGGGAGGTTGCTAGCGGGGGCCCCGTCCCCAATAAAAACATTCAGTACTTC	CASSPGEVASGGPVPNKNIQYF	TRBV21-1	TRBJ2-4	.	.
TGTGCCATCAGTGAGTCGACAGTACAGGAAAAACTGTTTTTT	CAISESTVQEKLFF	TRBV10-3	TRBJ1-4	.	.
TGTGCCAGCAGACCTCGGACTAGCGGGGGGGCTGGGTTATACAATGAGCAGTTCTTC	CASRPRTSGGAGLYNEQFF	TRBV28	TRBJ2-1	TRBD2	few
TGTGCCAGCAGTTCCCCCGGGACAGGGGAACAGTTCTTC	CASSSPGTGEQFF	TRBV6-5	TRBJ2-1	TRBD1	.
TGTGCCAGCAGCCCACATCAGAACACTGAAGCTTTCTTT	CASSPHQNTEAFF	TRBV3-1/TRBV3-2	TRBJ1-1	.	.
TGTGCCAGCAGCTGGACAGGGGGCAATGATCAGCCCCAGCATTTT	CASSWTGGNDQPQHF	TRBV27	TRBJ1-5	TRBD1	.
TGTGCCAGCAGTTACTCGATTACAGGGATCGGCTACACCTTC	CASSYSITGIGYTF	TRBV6-5	TRBJ1-2	.	.
TGCGCCAGCAGAATAGAGGACAGTGGGTCTAATGAAAAACTGTTTTTT	CASRIEDSGSNEKLFF	TRBV5-1	TRBJ1-4	.	.
TGTGCCAGCAGTGAGGAGTCGAACACTGAAGCTTTCTTT	CASSEESNTEAFF	TRBV2	TRBJ1-1	.	.
TGTGCCAGCAGCCTGGGACTAGCGGGGGGGTCCACCGGGGAGCTGTTTTTT	CASSLGLAGGSTGELFF	TRBV4-2	TRBJ2-2	TRBD2	.
TGTGCCAGCAGTTCCCGGGGGACCTACAATGAGCAGTTCTTC	CASSSRGTYNEQFF	TRBV27	TRBJ2-1	.	.
TGTGCCAGTAGTCCTCAGGGACAGAGCAATCAGCCCCAGCATTTT	CASSPQGQSNQPQHF	TRBV19	TRBJ1-5	TRBD1	.
TGTGCCAGCAGTACCGGGGACAGGGAGAGGGAGACCCAGTACTTC	CASSTGDRERETQYF	TRBV27	TRBJ2-5	TRBD1	.